This TCR beta chain emerged from a study of vaccination and CD4 T cells after COVID-19. Study results and limitations: Vaccine-specific clones numbering 304 of 307 showed spike mono-reactivity in convalescent patients.

Oncomine TCR Beta short-read sequencing was applied to DNA from cultured CD4+ T cells. TCRdb re-called the PCR reads through MiXCR, storing one row per CDR3 protein. The sample has 15,000 or so distinct CDR3 sequences, over 45% seen once. Treatment specified: approximately nine-day PBMC culture with coronavirus spike peptide pools or control peptides (ViraFEST assay). This CDR3 contains 16 residues. The V segment lost 5 bases and the J segment 2 bases; nucleotides outside the gene matches: 4. CDR1 and CDR2 from the germline V gene are MNHNS and SASEGT. Details on this clonotype: Its matching antigen is unknown.

This chain connects TRBV6-1 to TRBJ2-5; 14 nucleotides align to TRBD2. This clonotype was obtained from a human donor who had recovered from COVID-19. The specimen sequenced was CD4+ T cells from blood, cultured in vitro. This CDR3 reads CASSKRLAGGQETQYF. DNA for the CDR3: TGTGCCAGCAGTAAACGACTAGCGGGGGGGCAAGAGACCCAGTACTTC.